One sample yielded the 4 T cell receptor beta chains listed below, sequenced in a study of early T cells in non-severe SARS-CoV-2 infection. TCRdb re-called the 5' RACE reads through MiXCR, storing one row per CDR3 protein. The sample carries 97,000 or so distinct CDR3 sequences, approximately 11% recorded once. Specimen: whole blood, collected at baseline. The source is an adult who was a healthcare worker with PCR-confirmed SARS-CoV-2 infection or an uninfected control (not recorded which).

This clonotype was seen only a few times. The V gene is TRBV9, the J gene TRBJ1-1; D possibly corresponds to TRBD1 (6 bases). This CDR3 spans 14 amino acids. Trimming removed 3 bases at V and 5 bases at J, with 14 bases between. In germline, CDR1 is SGDLS, CDR2 YYNGEE. The CDR3 reads CASSAQGQGTEAFF. The CDR3 nucleotides are TGTGCCAGCAGCGCCCAGGGGCAGGGAACTGAAGCTTTCTTT.

This clonotype occurred a few times. V and J are TRBV11-2 and TRBJ1-6, with unresolved D. V was trimmed by 3 bases and J by 0 bases, leaving 6 bases between them. Germline V lookup: CDR1 SGHAT, CDR2 FQNNGV. This CDR3 has 15 residues. The CDR3 DNA is TGTGCCAGCAGCTTCGAGAGCTCCTATAATTCACCCCTCCACTTT. Residues: CASSFESSYNSPLHF.

The chain uses TRBV11-2 and TRBJ2-1, with 9 bases aligning to TRBD2. The V and J ends lost 3 bases and 4 bases, in that order; junction bases with no gene match: 7. The CDR3 consists of 16 residues. Germline V gene data show CDR1 as SGHAT and CDR2 as FQNNGV. The CDR3 is CASSFQRLAEYNEQFF. In DNA form, the CDR3 reads TGTGCCAGCAGCTTTCAGAGACTAGCGGAATACAATGAGCAGTTCTTC.

This clonotype was observed a few times. The J gene is TRBJ2-7, the V gene TRBV3-1; 7 bases map to TRBD2. Trimming removed 3 bases from V and 5 bases from J; junction bases left unmatched: 10. The CDR3 runs to 15 residues. The germline V gene encodes CDR1 LGHDT and CDR2 YNNKEL (reference sequence). CDR3 loop: CASSQASLAVDEQYF. The CDR3 coding sequence is TGTGCCAGCAGCCAGGCCTCTCTAGCGGTCGACGAGCAGTACTTC.